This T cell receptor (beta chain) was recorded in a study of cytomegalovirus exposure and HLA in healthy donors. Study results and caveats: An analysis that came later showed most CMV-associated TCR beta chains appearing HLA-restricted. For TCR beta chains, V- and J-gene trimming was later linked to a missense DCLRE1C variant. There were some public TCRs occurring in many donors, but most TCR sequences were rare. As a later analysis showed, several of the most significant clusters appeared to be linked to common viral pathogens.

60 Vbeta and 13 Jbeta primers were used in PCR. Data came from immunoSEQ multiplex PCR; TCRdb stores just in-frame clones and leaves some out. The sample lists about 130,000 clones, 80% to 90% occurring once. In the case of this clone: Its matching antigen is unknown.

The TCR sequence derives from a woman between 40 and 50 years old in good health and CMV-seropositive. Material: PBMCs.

CDR3 nucleotide sequence: TGTGCCAGCAGCCTTCGTAGGGGGAATCCTGGGGCCAACGTCCTGACTTTC. Translation gives CASSLRRGNPGANVLTF. The V call is TRBV5-4, the J call TRBJ2-6; TRBD1 is a possible D gene (6 bases). The V gene lost 4 bases and the J gene lost 2 bases, with 16 bases spanning the gap. Germline V lookup: CDR1 SGHNT, CDR2 YYREEE (reference sequence). This CDR3 contains 17 residues.